The 5 T cell receptor beta chains listed next were all sequenced from one sample in a study of blood T cell repertoires in COVID-19. Data came from immunoSEQ multiplex PCR; TCRdb stores just in-frame clones and leaves some out. The repertoire holds over 65,000 clones, with over 80% as singletons. The sample comprised peripheral blood. These receptors were obtained from a human donor in a cohort sampled during active COVID-19.

The chain combines TRBV2 with TRBJ2-2, with 7 bases fitting TRBD2. Germline assignment: CDR1 SNHLY and CDR2 FYNNEI. Losses at the gene ends were 6 bases for V and 1 base for J; bases not matched to a gene: 11. This CDR3 region has 17 residues. This chain's CDR3 is CASSPFPTGGNTGELFF. The CDR3 bases are TGTGCCAGCAGCCCCTTCCCGACGGGGGGGAACACCGGGGAGCTGTTTTTT.

This chain links TRBV28 with TRBJ1-3, with no clear D. Trimming cost V 8 bases and J 0 bases, with 14 bases left between them. CDR1 is MDHEN, CDR2 SYDVKM, per germline. The CDR3 length is 15 residues. The DNA of the CDR3 is TGTGCCAGCGGCGGCGGGGTGAACTCTGGAAACACCATATATTTT. Amino acid sequence: CASGGGVNSGNTIYF.

This clone was detected once. The chain is built from TRBV28 and TRBJ2-2, with D possibly matching TRBD1 (7 bases). The CDR3 has 16 residues. Germline V lookup: CDR1 MDHEN, CDR2 SYDVKM. V lost 2 bases and J 1 base, leaving 11 bases between the germline ends. Written as DNA, the CDR3 is TGTGCCAGCAGTTTAGGGGGGACAGAGAACACCGGGGAGCTGTTTTTT. This codes for CASSLGGTENTGELFF.

This chain joins TRBV5-1 and TRBJ1-4; tentatively, D is TRBD1 (6 bases). The CDR3 extends over 15 amino acids. Trimming stripped 4 bases from V and 0 bases from J, with 10 bases between. CDR1 and CDR2 (germline): SGHRS, YFSETQ. The CDR3 spells CASSRDTTTNEKLFF. Written as DNA, the CDR3 is TGCGCCAGCAGCCGGGACACCACAACTAATGAAAAACTGTTTTTT.

V and J are TRBV29-1 and TRBJ2-5; 8 nucleotides align to TRBD1. CDR1 SQVTM and CDR2 ANQGSEA come from the germline V gene. The V and J ends lost 5 bases and 5 bases, in that order; junction bases with no gene match: 1. This CDR3 is 11 amino acids long. CDR3 amino acids: CSVRQGETQYF. Written as DNA, the CDR3 is TGCAGCGTTCGACAGGGGGAGACCCAGTACTTC.